The source of this TCR beta chain is a study of blood T cells in healthy people across ages. Whole-study results and caveats: In older individuals, TCR beta diversity per million T cells was lower, falling roughly linearly with age.

This clonotype has a count of ten or more. Antigen unknown. Using a J-beta primer mix together with a sample-barcoded 5' primer, a second PCR was run for roughly 6 to 12 cycles. A template-switch adaptor containing 12 random nucleotides labeled each cDNA molecule. TCRdb re-derived calls from the 5' RACE reads in MiXCR, one entry per CDR3 protein. The profile covers 600,000 or so distinct CDR3 sequences, with about 30% appearing a single time and around 16% taken by the ten largest. The germline V and J ends were trimmed by 0 bases and 3 bases, with 4 bases remaining between them. Germline V gene sequence: CDR1 DFQATT, CDR2 SNEGSKA (reference sequence). The CDR3 spans 12 residues.

The sequenced sample consisted of blood. The chain employs TRBV20-1 and TRBJ2-3; D ambiguous. The clonotype originates from a woman aged 80 or older in good health. In DNA, the CDR3 is TGCAGTGCTAGAGATCTAACAGATACGCAGTATTTT. Protein product: CSARDLTDTQYF.